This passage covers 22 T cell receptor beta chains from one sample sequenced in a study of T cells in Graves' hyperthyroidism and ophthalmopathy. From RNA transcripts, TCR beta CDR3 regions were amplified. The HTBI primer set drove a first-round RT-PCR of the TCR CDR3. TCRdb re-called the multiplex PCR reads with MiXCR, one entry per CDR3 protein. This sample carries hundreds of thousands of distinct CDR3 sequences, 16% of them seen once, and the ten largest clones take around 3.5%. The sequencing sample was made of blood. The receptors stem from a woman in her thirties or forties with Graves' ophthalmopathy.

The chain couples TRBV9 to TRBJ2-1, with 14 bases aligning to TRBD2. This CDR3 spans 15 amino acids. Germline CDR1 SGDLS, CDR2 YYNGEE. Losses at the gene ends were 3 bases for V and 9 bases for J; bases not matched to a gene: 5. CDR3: CASSATSGRAGEQFF. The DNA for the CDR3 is TGTGCCAGCAGCGCGACTAGCGGGAGGGCCGGTGAGCAGTTCTTC.

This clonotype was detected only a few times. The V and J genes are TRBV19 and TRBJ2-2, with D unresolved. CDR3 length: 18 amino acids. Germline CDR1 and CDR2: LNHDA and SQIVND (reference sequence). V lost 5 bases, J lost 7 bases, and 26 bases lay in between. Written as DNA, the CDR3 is TGTGCCAGTAGTCCTCCGGGCCCGGCAGTCGGGCTCGGCGGGGAGCTGTTTTTT. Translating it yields CASSPPGPAVGLGGELFF.

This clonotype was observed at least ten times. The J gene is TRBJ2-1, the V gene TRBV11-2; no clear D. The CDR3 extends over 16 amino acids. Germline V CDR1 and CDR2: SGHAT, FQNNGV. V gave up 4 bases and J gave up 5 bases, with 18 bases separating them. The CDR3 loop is CASSSSRMVGHNEQFF. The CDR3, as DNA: TGTGCCAGCAGCTCCTCACGGATGGTAGGCCACAATGAGCAGTTCTTC. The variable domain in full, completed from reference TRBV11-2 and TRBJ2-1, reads EAGVAQSPRYKIIEKRQSVAFWCNPISGHATLYWYQQILGQGPKLLIQFQNNGVVDDSQLPKDRFSAERLKGVDSTLKIQPAKLEDSAVYLCASSSSRMVGHNEQFFGPGTRLTVL.

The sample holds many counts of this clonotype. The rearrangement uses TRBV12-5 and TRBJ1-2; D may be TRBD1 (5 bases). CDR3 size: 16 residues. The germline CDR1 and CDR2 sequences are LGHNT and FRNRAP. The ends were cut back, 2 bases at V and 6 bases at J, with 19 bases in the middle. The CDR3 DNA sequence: TGTGCTAGTGGTTTGCCCCTCGCGGGGGATCAGAATGGCTACACCTTC. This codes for CASGLPLAGDQNGYTF.

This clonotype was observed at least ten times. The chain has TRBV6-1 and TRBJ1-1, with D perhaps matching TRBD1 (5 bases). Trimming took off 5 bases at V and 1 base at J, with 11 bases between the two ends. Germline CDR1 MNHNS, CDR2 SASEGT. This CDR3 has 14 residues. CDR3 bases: TGTGCCAGCAGTCGCGGGGCCGCGAACACTGAAGCTTTCTTT. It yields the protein CASSRGAANTEAFF.

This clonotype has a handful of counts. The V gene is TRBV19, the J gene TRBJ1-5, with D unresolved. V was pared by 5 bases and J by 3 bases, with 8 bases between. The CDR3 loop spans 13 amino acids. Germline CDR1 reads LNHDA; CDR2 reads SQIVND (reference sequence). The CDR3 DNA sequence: TGTGCCAGTAGTTTGGCAGACAATCAGCCCCAGCATTTT. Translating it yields CASSLADNQPQHF.

The DNA of the CDR3 is TGCAGTGCTAGAACGCCAGGGCGACTCTCTGGGGCCAACGTCCTGACTTTC. Its translation is CSARTPGRLSGANVLTF. The rearrangement joins TRBV20-1 to TRBJ2-6, with D maybe TRBD1 (5 bases). Germline V lookup: CDR1 DFQATT, CDR2 SNEGSKA (reference sequence). The CDR3 runs 17 residues. Trimming removed 2 bases at V and 0 bases at J, with 14 bases between.

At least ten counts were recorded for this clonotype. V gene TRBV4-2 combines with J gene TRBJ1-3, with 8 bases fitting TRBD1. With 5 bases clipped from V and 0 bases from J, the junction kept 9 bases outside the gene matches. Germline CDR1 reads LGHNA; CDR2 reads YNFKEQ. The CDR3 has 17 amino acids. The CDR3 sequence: CASSTRTGRTSGNTIYF. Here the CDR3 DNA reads TGTGCCAGCAGCACTCGGACAGGGAGAACCTCTGGAAACACCATATATTTT.

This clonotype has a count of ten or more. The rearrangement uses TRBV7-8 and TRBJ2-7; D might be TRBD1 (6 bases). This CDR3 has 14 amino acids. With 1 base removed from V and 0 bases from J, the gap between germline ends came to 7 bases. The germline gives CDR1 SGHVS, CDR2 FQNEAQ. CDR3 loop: CASSLGTVSYEQYF. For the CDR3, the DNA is TGTGCCAGCAGCTTAGGGACAGTCTCCTACGAGCAGTACTTC.

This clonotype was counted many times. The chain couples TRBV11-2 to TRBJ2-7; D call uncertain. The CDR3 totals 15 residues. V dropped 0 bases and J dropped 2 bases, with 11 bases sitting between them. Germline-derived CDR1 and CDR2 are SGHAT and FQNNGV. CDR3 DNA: TGTGCCAGCAGCTTAGAAAACGGGCAGACCTACGAGCAGTACTTC. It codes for CASSLENGQTYEQYF.

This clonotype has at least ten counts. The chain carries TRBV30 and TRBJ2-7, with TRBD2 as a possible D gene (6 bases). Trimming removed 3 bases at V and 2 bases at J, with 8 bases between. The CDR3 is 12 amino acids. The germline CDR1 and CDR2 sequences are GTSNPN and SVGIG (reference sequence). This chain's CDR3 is CAWSAGTYEQYF. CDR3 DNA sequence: TGTGCCTGGAGCGCGGGAACCTACGAGCAGTACTTC.

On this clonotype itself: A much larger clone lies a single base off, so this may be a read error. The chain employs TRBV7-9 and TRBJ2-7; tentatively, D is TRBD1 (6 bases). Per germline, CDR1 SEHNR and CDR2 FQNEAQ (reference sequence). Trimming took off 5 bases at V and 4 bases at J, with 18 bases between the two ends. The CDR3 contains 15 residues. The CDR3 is CASSQQGLHHYEQYF. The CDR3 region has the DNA TGTGCCAGCAGCCAACAGGGTCTTCATCATTACGAGCAGTACTTC.

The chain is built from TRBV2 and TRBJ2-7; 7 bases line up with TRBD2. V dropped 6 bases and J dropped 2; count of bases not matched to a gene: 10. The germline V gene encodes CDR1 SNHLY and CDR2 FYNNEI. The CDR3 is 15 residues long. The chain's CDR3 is CASRQALAETYEQYF. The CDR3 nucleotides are TGTGCCAGCAGACAAGCTCTAGCGGAGACCTACGAGCAGTACTTC.

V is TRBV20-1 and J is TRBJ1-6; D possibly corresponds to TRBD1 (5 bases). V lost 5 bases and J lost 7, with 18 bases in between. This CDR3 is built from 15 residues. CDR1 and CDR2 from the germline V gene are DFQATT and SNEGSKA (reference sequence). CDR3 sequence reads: CSARARGAINSPLHF. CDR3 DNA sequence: TGCAGTGCTCGGGCCCGAGGGGCAATAAATTCACCCCTCCACTTT.

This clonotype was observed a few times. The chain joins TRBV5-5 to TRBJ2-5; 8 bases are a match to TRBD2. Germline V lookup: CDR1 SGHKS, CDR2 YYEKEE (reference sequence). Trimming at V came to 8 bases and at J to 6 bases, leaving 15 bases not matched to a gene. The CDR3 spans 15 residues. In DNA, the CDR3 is TGTGCCAGTAACCACGCGGGGGGCGCGTTCCAGACCCAGTACTTC. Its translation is CASNHAGGAFQTQYF.

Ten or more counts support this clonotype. CDR3 in amino acids: CASSGTGVGTEAFF. The DNA for the CDR3 is TGTGCCAGCAGCGGGACAGGGGTCGGCACTGAAGCTTTCTTT. V gene TRBV5-8 combines with J gene TRBJ1-1; 10 nucleotides match TRBD1. CDR1 SGHTS and CDR2 YDEGEE come from the germline V gene. CDR3 length equals 14 residues. Trimming at V came to 4 bases and at J to 4 bases, leaving 4 bases not matched to a gene.

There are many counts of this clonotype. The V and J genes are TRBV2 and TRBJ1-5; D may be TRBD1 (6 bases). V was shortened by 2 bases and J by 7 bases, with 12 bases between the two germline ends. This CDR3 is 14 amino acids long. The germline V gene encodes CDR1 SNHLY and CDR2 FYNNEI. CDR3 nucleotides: TGTGCCAGCAGTGAAACCGGGGGCGAACAGCCCCAGCATTTT. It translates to CASSETGGEQPQHF. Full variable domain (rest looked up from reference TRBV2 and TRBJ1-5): EPEVTQTPSHQVTQMGQEVILRCVPISNHLYFYWYRQILGQKVEFLVSFYNNEISEKSEIFDDQFSVERPDGSNFTLKIRSTKLEDSAMYFCASSETGGEQPQHFGDGTRLSIL.

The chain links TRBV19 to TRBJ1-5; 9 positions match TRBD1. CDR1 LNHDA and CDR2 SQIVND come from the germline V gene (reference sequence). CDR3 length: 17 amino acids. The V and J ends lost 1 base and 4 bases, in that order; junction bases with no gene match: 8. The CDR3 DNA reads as TGTGCCAGTAGTATAGGCACAGGGGGCATACGGAATCAGCCCCAGCATTTT. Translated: CASSIGTGGIRNQPQHF. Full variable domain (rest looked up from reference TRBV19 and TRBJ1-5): DGGITQSPKYLFRKEGQNVTLSCEQNLNHDAMYWYRQDPGQGLRLIYYSQIVNDFQKGDIAEGYSVSREKKESFPLTVTSAQKNPTAFYLCASSIGTGGIRNQPQHFGDGTRLSIL.

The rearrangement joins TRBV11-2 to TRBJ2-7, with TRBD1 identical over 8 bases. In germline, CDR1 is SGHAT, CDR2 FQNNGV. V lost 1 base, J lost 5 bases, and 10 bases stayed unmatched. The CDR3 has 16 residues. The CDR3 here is CASSLARTGWGDEQYF. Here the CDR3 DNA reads TGTGCCAGCAGCTTAGCCCGGACAGGGTGGGGGGACGAGCAGTACTTC.

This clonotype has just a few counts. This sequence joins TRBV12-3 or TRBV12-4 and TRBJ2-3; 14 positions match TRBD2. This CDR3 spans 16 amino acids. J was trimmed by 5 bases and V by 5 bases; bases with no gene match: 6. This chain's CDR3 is CASSQTSGRAIDTQYF. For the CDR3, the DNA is TGTGCCAGCAGTCAGACTAGCGGGAGGGCGATAGATACGCAGTATTTT.

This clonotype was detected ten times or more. The CDR3 DNA is TGTGCCAGCAGGGGGACCCCCTACGAGCAGTACTTC. Amino acids: CASRGTPYEQYF. The V gene is TRBV27, the J gene TRBJ2-7; D assignment may be TRBD1 or TRBD2 (5 bases each). V shed 6 bases and J shed 2 bases, with 8 bases lying between them. This CDR3 has 12 amino acids. Germline assignment: CDR1 MNHEY and CDR2 SMNVEV (reference sequence).

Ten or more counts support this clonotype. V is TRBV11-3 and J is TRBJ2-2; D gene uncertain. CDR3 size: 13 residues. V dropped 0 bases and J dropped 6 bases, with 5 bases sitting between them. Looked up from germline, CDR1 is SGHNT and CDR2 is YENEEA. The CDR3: CASSLDPSGELFF. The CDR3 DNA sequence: TGTGCCAGCAGCTTAGATCCCTCCGGGGAGCTGTTTTTT.